The next 13 T cell receptor beta chains were all read from a single sample in a study of long-term antiretroviral therapy in people with HIV. The libraries were made with immunoSEQ v3.0 at survey level. Clones were sequenced by immunoSEQ multiplex PCR, and TCRdb holds only the in-frame ones, with some missing. Counted here are some 40,000 clones, over 75% occurring once; the ten biggest clones make up more than 4.5%. The sequences come from unsorted PBMCs, collected 1.5 years after starting antiretroviral therapy. These receptors were obtained from a young man with HIV.

This clone appeared a single time. The rearrangement joins TRBV6-4 to TRBJ2-7; weak D call: TRBD2 (5 bases). V lost 0 bases to trimming and J lost 3 bases, with 18 bases between them. The length of the CDR3 is 17 residues. From germline, CDR1 is MRHNA and CDR2 SNTAGT. CDR3 residues: CASSDSTVLLRDYEQYF. CDR3 coding DNA: TGTGCCAGCAGTGACTCCACAGTGCTCCTCCGGGACTACGAGCAGTACTTC.

The rearrangement joins TRBV19 to TRBJ1-1; possibly TRBD1 for D (5 bases). From germline, CDR1 is LNHDA and CDR2 SQIVND (reference sequence). This CDR3 contains 16 residues. The germline V and J ends were trimmed by 1 base and 2 bases, with 14 bases remaining between them. This chain's CDR3 is CASSIGGEGINTEAFF. The CDR3 nucleotides are TGTGCCAGTAGTATAGGAGGGGAGGGGATCAACACTGAAGCTTTCTTT.

V and J are TRBV29-1 and TRBJ2-5; TRBD1 or TRBD2 may be the D gene (6 bases each). The CDR3 is 13 amino acids. Germline loops: CDR1 SQVTM, CDR2 ANQGSEA. Trimming removed 2 bases from V and 5 bases from J, with 12 bases in between. The CDR3 sequence: CSVESGAQETQYF. CDR3 DNA: TGCAGCGTTGAATCGGGGGCGCAGGAGACCCAGTACTTC.

This clone came up once. The V gene is TRBV5-6, the J gene TRBJ2-7; no firm D call. CDR3 length equals 11 residues. Per the germline V gene, CDR1 is SGHDT and CDR2 is YYEEEE. V gave up 0 bases and J gave up 6 bases, with 4 bases separating them. CDR3 nucleotides: TGTGCCAGCAGCTTGGGGGCCGAGCAGTACTTC. As protein: CASSLGAEQYF.

Only one count was recorded for this clone. The CDR3, as DNA: TGCGCCAGCAGCCAAGATAGGGCGGGAGAGGGCTACGAGCAGTACTTC. Protein product: CASSQDRAGEGYEQYF. This chain uses TRBV4-3 with TRBJ2-7, with 7 bases lining up with TRBD2. The CDR3 spans 16 residues. CDR1 is LGHNA, CDR2 YSLEER, per germline. V shed 0 bases, J shed 3 bases, and the junction held 8 bases outside the gene matches.

The rearrangement links TRBV10-3 to TRBJ1-5; 11 nucleotides agree with TRBD1. The CDR3 has 15 residues. V trimming: 3 bases; J trimming: 4 bases; junction bases outside the gene matches: 2. Germline V gene lookup returns CDR1 ENHRY and CDR2 SYGVKD. The CDR3 nucleotides read TGTGCCATCAGTGAAGGACAGGGGGCAAATCAGCCCCAGCATTTT. It codes for CAISEGQGANQPQHF.

The rearrangement uses TRBV7-9 and TRBJ1-1; possible D gene TRBD1, 5 bases. The CDR3 has 14 residues. Germline V gives CDR1 SEHNR, CDR2 FQNEAQ (reference sequence). V was trimmed by 5 bases and J by 5 bases, leaving 15 bases between them. Written as DNA, the CDR3 is TGTGCCAGCAGCATCCCGGCGGGGCAAACTGAAGCTTTCTTT. It translates to CASSIPAGQTEAFF. Combining the CDR3 with reference TRBV7-9 and TRBJ1-1 gives the whole variable domain DTGVSQNPRHKITKRGQNVTFRCDPISEHNRLYWYRQTLGQGPEFLTYFQNEAQLEKSRLLSDRFSAERPKGSFSTLEIQRTEQGDSAMYLCASSIPAGQTEAFFGQGTRLTVV.

DNA of the CDR3: TGTGCCAGCAGTGAAAGTGGGACAGGGAACCACGAGCAGTACTTC. Translation: CASSESGTGNHEQYF. This sequence joins TRBV25-1 and TRBJ2-7; 9 bases line up with TRBD1. The V and J ends lost 2 bases and 5 bases, in that order; junction bases with no gene match: 7. Germline CDR1 reads MGHDK; CDR2 reads SYGVNS. This CDR3 is 15 amino acids long.

The J gene is TRBJ1-2, the V gene TRBV2; tentatively, D is TRBD1 (5 bases). This CDR3 has 13 amino acids. The germline gives CDR1 SNHLY, CDR2 FYNNEI. Trimming removed 6 bases at V and 0 bases at J, with 8 bases between. The CDR3, as DNA: TGTGCCAGCAGCCGGACACCTAACTATGGCTACACCTTC. Amino acids: CASSRTPNYGYTF.

The gene calls are TRBV28 and TRBJ2-7; the D gene is possibly TRBD2 (6 bases). Trimming took off 7 bases at V and 2 bases at J, with 12 bases between the two ends. CDR3 length equals 13 residues. Germline CDR1 is MDHEN and CDR2 is SYDVKM. CDR3 in DNA: TGTGCCAGCACCCCGGGAGCTACCTACGAGCAGTACTTC. Its translation is CASTPGATYEQYF.

The chain carries TRBV2 and TRBJ2-3; D tentatively fits TRBD1 or TRBD2 (5 bases each). This CDR3 contains 14 residues. CDR1 is SNHLY and CDR2 is FYNNEI in the germline V gene. V was trimmed by 6 bases and J by 5 bases, leaving 15 bases between them. CDR3 sequence: CASRTRDLRDTQYF. CDR3 nucleotide sequence: TGTGCCAGCAGAACCCGGGACCTGAGAGATACGCAGTATTTT.

J is TRBJ1-1 and V is TRBV18; TRBD1 agrees at 8 bases. This CDR3 comprises 15 residues. Losses at the gene ends were 8 bases for V and 4 bases for J; bases not matched to a gene: 12. The V gene's germline CDR1 is KGHSH and CDR2 LQKENI. The CDR3 sequence: CASERQGRGATEAFF. The CDR3 DNA sequence: TGTGCCAGCGAACGACAGGGGCGCGGTGCCACTGAAGCTTTCTTT.

The chain uses TRBV7-2 and TRBJ1-5; D uncertain. The CDR3 is 15 amino acids. CDR1 SGHTA and CDR2 FQGNSA come from the germline V gene. Trimming pared 5 bases from V and 0 bases from J, leaving 11 bases between. The CDR3 DNA reads TGTGCCAGCAGCCGCCGGCAGAATAGCAATCAGCCCCAGCATTTT. Its translation is CASSRRQNSNQPQHF.